A single sample is the source of the 7 T cell receptor beta chains below, sequenced in a study of blood T cells in healthy people across ages. Next came a second PCR, run for roughly 6 to 11 cycles, which used a sample-barcoded 5' primer along with a J-beta primer mix. TCRdb passed the 5' RACE reads through MiXCR, listing each CDR3 protein once. The table lists under 800,000 distinct CDR3 sequences, 21% of them singletons. Input material: blood. The origin of the receptors is a man in his 70s in good health.

This clonotype has only a few counts. One end of the junction is discordant with germline, which a read error may explain. This chain connects TRBV29-1 to TRBJ2-3, with D possibly TRBD2 on 6 matching bases. This CDR3 is 15 amino acids long. Germline lookup yields CDR1 SQVTM and CDR2 ANQGSEA. The chain's CDR3 is CSAEGGGFGTDTQYF. For the CDR3, the DNA is TGCAGCGCTGAAGGTGGGGGGTTCGGCACAGATACGCAGTATTTT.

The chain has TRBV20-1 and TRBJ2-1, with 8 bases that match TRBD2. The closer fit of TRBJ2-7 to the DNA end suggests the J call may be wrong. CDR3 size: 14 residues. Per the germline V gene, CDR1 is DFQATT and CDR2 is SNEGSKA (reference sequence). CDR3 nucleotide sequence: TGCAGTGCTCATTTAGGGACTAGACGCGGCGAGCAGTACTTC. Amino acid sequence: CSAHLGTRRGEQYF.

This clonotype was detected a few times. The rearrangement uses TRBV27 and TRBJ2-1; D remains unclear. The CDR3 is 16 amino acids. V was clipped by 1 base and J by 1 base, with 11 bases between them. The germline gives CDR1 MNHEY, CDR2 SMNVEV (reference sequence). CDR3 residues: CASSLWIGLSYNEQFF. CDR3 nucleotides: TGTGCCAGCAGTTTATGGATCGGGCTATCCTACAATGAGCAGTTCTTC.

With regard to this clonotype: A read error may be the cause here, since a much bigger clone is one base away. The chain links TRBV5-6 to TRBJ1-4; no clear D. This CDR3 contains 16 residues. V shed 3 bases and J shed 8 bases, with 20 bases lying between them. The germline V gene has CDR1 SGHDT and CDR2 YYEEEE. CDR3 residues: CASSSEIGGLREKLFF. The CDR3 region has the DNA TGTGCCAGCAGCTCGGAGATCGGCGGACTGCGGGAAAAACTGTTTTTT.

This clonotype was seen a handful of times. The V gene is TRBV20-1, the J gene TRBJ1-4; D perhaps matches TRBD1 (6 bases). V shed 0 bases and J shed 7 bases, with 12 bases lying between them. The CDR3 has 14 amino acids. The germline V gene encodes CDR1 DFQATT and CDR2 SNEGSKA (reference sequence). The CDR3 nucleotides read TGCAGTGCTAGAGAAGGGGGGCGCAGTGAAAAACTGTTTTTT. It translates to CSAREGGRSEKLFF.

This clonotype showed up many times. This chain uses TRBV27 with TRBJ2-5; TRBD2 matches 7 bases. The J call is in doubt because the DNA end fits TRBJ2-1 better. Germline CDR1 reads MNHEY; CDR2 reads SMNVEV (reference sequence). The CDR3 consists of 16 residues. CDR3: CASSPRGGQVNNEQFF. DNA of the CDR3: TGTGCCAGCAGTCCCCGCGGGGGTCAGGTAAACAATGAGCAGTTCTTC.

The V gene is TRBV14, the J gene TRBJ1-2; TRBD1 is a possible D gene (6 bases). V lost 1 base to trimming and J lost 5 bases, with 14 bases between them. Germline assignment: CDR1 SGHDN and CDR2 FVKESK. This CDR3 is 15 amino acids long. This CDR3 is CASSQGGHGGYGYTF. For the CDR3, the DNA is TGTGCCAGCAGCCAAGGGGGACACGGTGGTTATGGCTACACCTTC.